What follows describes a single T cell receptor beta chain. This specimen comes from a study of blood T cell repertoires in COVID-19. Germline V CDR1 and CDR2: MNHEY, SVGAGI. V was shortened by 5 bases and J by 6 bases, with 18 bases between the two germline ends. This CDR3 spans 15 amino acids. Assignments of participants to cohorts depended upon their own reported clinical history. All recovered Cohort 3 donors got two negative PCRs, got clearance, or saw symptom resolution. The data were produced by immunoSEQ multiplex PCR, yet TCRdb's version contains in-frame clones alone and is incomplete. This sample has some 320,000 clones, with around 86% found just once.

The specimen sequenced was PBMCs or T cells enriched from blood (not recorded which). The genes are TRBV6-5 and TRBJ2-3; D is perhaps TRBD2 (5 bases). This receptor was taken from a man in his fifties or sixties who had recovered from COVID-19. The CDR3 reads CASSLWELTRDTQYF. Here the CDR3 DNA reads TGTGCCAGCAGTCTGTGGGAGTTAACTAGGGATACGCAGTATTTT.